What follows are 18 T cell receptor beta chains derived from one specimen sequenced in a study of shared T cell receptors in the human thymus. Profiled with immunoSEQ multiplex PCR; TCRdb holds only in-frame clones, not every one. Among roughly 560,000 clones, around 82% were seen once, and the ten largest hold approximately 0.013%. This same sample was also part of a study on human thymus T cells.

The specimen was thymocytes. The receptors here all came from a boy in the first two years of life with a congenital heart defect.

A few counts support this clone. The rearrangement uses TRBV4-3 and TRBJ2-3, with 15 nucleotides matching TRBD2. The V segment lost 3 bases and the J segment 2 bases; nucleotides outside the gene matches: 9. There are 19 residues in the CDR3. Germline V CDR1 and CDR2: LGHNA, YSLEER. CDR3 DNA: TGCGCCAGCAGCCACATACCGGGACTAGCGGGGGGATACACAGATACGCAGTATTTT. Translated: CASSHIPGLAGGYTDTQYF.

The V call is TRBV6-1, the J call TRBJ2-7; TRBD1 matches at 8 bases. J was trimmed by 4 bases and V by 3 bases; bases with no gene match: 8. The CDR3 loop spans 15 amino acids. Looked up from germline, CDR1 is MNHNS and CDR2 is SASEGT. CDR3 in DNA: TGTGCCAGCAGTGACGGCAGGGGGCTGGTGTACGAGCAGTACTTC. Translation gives CASSDGRGLVYEQYF.

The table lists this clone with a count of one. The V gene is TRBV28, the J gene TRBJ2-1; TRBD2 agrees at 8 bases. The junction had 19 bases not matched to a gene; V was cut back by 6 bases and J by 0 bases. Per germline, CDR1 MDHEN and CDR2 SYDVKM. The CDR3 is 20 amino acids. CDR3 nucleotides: TGTGCCAGCAGAGACTCAACCGCCCTCCTACTAGCGGACTCCTACAATGAGCAGTTCTTC. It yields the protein CASRDSTALLLADSYNEQFF.

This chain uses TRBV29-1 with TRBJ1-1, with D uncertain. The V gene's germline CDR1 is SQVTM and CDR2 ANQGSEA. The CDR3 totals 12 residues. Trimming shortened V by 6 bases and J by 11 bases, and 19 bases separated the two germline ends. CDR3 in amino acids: CSVAAESTGAFF. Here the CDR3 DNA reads TGCAGCGTCGCCGCCGAATCAACGGGGGCTTTCTTT.

CDR3 DNA: TGTGCCAGCAGCCAAGCTCCCATTTTTAGCGGGAACCATTACGAGCAGTACTTC. It encodes CASSQAPIFSGNHYEQYF. The chain links TRBV4-2 to TRBJ2-7; 8 nucleotides align to TRBD2. The CDR3 is made up of 18 amino acids. V lost 1 base to trimming and J lost 4 bases; unmatched junction nucleotides: 15. CDR1 and CDR2 from the germline V gene are LGHNA and YNFKEQ.

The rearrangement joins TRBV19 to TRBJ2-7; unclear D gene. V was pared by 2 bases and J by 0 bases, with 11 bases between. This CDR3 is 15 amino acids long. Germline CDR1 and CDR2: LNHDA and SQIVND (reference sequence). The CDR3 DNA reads TGTGCCAGTAGTATAAAGGCAGGTGACTCCTACGAGCAGTACTTC. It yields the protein CASSIKAGDSYEQYF.

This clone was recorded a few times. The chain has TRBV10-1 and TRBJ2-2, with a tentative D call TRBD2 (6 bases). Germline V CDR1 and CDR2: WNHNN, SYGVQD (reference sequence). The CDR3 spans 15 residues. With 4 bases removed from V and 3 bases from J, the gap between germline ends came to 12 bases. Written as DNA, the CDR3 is TGCGCCAGCAGTGTTTCGGGACTTTACACCGGGGAGCTGTTTTTT. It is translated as CASSVSGLYTGELFF.

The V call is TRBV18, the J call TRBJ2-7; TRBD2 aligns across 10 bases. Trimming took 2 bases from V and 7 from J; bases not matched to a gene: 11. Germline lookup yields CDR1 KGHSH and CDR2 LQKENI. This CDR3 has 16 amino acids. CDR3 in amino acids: CASSPVRLAGAGEQYF. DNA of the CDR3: TGTGCCAGCTCACCAGTACGGCTAGCGGGAGCGGGAGAGCAGTACTTC.

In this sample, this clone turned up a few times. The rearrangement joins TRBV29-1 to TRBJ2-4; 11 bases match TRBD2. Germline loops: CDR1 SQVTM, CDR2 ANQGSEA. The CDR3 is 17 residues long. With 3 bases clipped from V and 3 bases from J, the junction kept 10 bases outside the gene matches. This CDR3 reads CSVETNWGLADKNIQYF. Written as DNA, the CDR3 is TGCAGCGTTGAGACCAACTGGGGACTAGCGGACAAAAACATTCAGTACTTC.

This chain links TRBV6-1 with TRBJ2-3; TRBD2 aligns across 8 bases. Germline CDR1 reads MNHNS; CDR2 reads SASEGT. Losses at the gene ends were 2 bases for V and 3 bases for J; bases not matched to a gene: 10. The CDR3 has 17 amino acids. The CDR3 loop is CASSERWWLAGTDTQYF. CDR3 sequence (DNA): TGTGCCAGCAGTGAACGATGGTGGCTAGCGGGTACAGATACGCAGTATTTT.

CDR3 protein: CASSMGDGTGKHF. The CDR3 DNA sequence: TGTGCCAGTAGTATGGGGGACGGGACAGGGAAACATTTT. The chain uses TRBV19 and TRBJ1-5; 9 bases map to TRBD1. Per germline, CDR1 LNHDA and CDR2 SQIVND (reference sequence). The CDR3 sequence is 13 residues long. The V and J ends lost 3 bases and 16 bases, in that order; junction bases with no gene match: 10.

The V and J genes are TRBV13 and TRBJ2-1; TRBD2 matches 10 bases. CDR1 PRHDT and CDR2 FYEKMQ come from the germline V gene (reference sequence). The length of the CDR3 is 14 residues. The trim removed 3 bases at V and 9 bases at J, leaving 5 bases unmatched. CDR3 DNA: TGTGCCAGCAGCTTCTTACTAGCGGGAAGTGAGCAGTTCTTC. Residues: CASSFLLAGSEQFF.

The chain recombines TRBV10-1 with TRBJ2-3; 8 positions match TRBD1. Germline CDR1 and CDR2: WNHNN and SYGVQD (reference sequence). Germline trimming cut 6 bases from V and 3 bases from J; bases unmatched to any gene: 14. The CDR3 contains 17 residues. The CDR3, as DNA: TGCGCCAGCAGCACACCCATAACAGGGGGTGTAACAGATACGCAGTATTTT. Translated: CASSTPITGGVTDTQYF.

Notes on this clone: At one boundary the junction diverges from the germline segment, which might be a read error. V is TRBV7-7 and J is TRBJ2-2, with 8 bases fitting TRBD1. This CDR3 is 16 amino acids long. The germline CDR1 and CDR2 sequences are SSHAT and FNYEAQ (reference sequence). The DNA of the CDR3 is TGTGCTAGCAGCCTGGGGATACAGGGGGACGCCGGGGAGCTGTTTTTT. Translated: CASSLGIQGDAGELFF.

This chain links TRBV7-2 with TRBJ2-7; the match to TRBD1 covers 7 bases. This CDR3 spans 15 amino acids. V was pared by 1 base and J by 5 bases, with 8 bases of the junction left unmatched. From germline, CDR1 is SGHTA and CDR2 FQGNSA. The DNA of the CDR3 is TGTGCCAGCAGCTTAGTAGGGCACAGGGGCCACGAGCAGTACTTC. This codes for CASSLVGHRGHEQYF.

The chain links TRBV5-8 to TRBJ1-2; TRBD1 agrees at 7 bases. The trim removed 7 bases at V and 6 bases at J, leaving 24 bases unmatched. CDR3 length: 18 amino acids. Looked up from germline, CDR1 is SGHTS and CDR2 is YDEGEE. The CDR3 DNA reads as TGTGCCAGCCTCCACAACCCGGACAGGTTTAATTTCATGGATGGCTACACCTTC. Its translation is CASLHNPDRFNFMDGYTF. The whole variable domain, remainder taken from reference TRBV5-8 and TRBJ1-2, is EAGVTQSPTHLIKTRGQQATLRCSPISGHTSVYWYQQALGLGLQFLLWYDEGEERNRGNFPPRFSGRQFPNYSSELNVNALELEDSALYLCASLHNPDRFNFMDGYTFGSGTRLTVV.

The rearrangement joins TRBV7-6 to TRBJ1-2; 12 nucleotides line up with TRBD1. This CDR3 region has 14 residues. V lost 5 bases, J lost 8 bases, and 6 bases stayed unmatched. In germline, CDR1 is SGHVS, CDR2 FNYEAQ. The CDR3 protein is CASSPRDRGPGYTF. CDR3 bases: TGTGCCAGCAGCCCCAGGGACAGGGGGCCCGGCTACACCTTC.

CDR3 in DNA: TGTGCCAGCAGCAGACAGGGGGCGCGGCACGAGCAGTACTTC. Translation: CASSRQGARHEQYF. J is TRBJ2-7 and V is TRBV7-2; TRBD1 agrees at 10 bases. CDR1 SGHTA and CDR2 FQGNSA come from the germline V gene. V lost 5 bases and J lost 5; bases outside the gene matches: 6. This CDR3 comprises 14 residues.